The sample holds a few counts of the clone carrying this TCR beta chain. Its antigen is currently unknown. The data were taken from a study of T-cell memory formation after mild COVID-19. For the study at large: Largely, TCR clusters stayed within a single donor.

Germline lookup yields CDR1 KGHDR and CDR2 SFDVKD. Deletions cut 6 bases from V and 2 bases from J, with 8 bases between. This CDR3 is built from 13 residues. MiXCR, applied by TCRdb to the 5' RACE reads, yields one record per CDR3 protein. The sample has about 320,000 distinct CDR3 sequences, roughly an eighth seen once. Whole-study findings and limits: From day 15 to 85, contracting clones were balanced between CD4 and CD8, whereas later expanders leaned toward CD4+.

The source of this sequence is a man between 18 and 35 years old who had mild COVID-19 (a few samples of this study predate the infection). Cell type and time point are not known. This rearrangement joins TRBV24-1 to TRBJ2-3; D is perhaps TRBD1 (5 bases). Sequencing was performed on PBMCs or a T cell subset sorted from them (not recorded which). The DNA of the CDR3 is TGTGCCACCAGTTTGACAGCCACAGATACGCAGTATTTT. Amino acids: CATSLTATDTQYF.